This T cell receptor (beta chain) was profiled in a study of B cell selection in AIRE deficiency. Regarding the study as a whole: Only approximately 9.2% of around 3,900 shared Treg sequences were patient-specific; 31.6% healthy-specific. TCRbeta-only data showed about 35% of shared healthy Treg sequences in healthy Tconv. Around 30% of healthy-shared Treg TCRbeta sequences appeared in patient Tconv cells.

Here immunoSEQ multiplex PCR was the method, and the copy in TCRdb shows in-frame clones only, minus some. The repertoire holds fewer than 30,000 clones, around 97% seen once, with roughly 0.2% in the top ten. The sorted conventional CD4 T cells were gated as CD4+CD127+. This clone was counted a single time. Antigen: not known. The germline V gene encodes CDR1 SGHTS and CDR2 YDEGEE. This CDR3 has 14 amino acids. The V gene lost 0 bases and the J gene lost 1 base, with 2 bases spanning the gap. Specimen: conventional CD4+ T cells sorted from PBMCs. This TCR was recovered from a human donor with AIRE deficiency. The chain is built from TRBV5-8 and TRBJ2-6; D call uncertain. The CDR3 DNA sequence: TGTGCCAGCAGCTTGGGGTCTGGGGCCAACGTCCTGACTTTC. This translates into CASSLGSGANVLTF.